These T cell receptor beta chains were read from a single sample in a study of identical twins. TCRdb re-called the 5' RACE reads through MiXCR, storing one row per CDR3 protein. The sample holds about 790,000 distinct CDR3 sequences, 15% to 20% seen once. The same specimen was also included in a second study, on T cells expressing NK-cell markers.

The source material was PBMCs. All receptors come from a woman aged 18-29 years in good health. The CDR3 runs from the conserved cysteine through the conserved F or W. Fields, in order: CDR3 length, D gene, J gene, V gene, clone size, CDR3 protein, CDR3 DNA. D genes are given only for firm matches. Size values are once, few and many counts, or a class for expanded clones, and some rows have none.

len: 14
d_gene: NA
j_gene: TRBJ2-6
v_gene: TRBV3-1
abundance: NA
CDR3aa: CASSPSTGANVLTF
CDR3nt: TGTGCCAGCAGCCCTTCTACGGGGGCCAACGTCCTGACTTTC

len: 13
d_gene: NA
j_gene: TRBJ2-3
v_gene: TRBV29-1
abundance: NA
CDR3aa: CSAWTSSTDTQYF
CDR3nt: TGCAGCGCCTGGACGTCTAGCACAGATACGCAGTATTTT

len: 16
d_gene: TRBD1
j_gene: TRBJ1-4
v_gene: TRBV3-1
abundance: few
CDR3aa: CASSHVLTGYGEKLFF
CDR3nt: TGTGCCAGCAGCCACGTCTTGACAGGGTATGGAGAAAAACTGTTTTTT

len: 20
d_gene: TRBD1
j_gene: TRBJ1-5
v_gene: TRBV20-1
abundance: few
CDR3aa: CSARDLQGEHRVDGNQPQHF
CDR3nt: TGCAGTGCTAGAGATCTACAGGGGGAACATCGGGTGGATGGCAATCAGCCCCAGCATTTT

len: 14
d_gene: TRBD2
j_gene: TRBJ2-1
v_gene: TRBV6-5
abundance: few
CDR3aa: CASSLAGQHNEQFF
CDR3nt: TGTGCCAGCAGTTTAGCGGGGCAACACAATGAGCAGTTCTTC

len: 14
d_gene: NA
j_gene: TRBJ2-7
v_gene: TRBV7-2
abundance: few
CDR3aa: CASSSGGAPSEQYF
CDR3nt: TGTGCCAGCAGCTCTGGCGGGGCCCCTTCCGAGCAGTACTTC

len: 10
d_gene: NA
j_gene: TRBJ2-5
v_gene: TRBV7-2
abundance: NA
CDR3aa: CASSLKTQYF
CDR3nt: TGTGCCAGCAGCCTCAAGACCCAGTACTTC

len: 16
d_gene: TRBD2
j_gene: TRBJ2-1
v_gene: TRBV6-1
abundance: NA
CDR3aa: CASVSRLALGYNEQFF
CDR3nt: TGTGCCAGCGTCAGCCGACTAGCGCTTGGGTACAATGAGCAGTTCTTC

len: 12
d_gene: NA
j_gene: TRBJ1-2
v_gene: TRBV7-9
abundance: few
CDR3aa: CASRQDVYGYTF
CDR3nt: TGTGCCAGCAGACAGGACGTCTATGGCTACACCTTC

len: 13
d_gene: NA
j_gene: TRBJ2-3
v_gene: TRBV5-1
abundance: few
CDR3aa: CASSAQGADTQYF
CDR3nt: TGCGCCAGCTCAGCGCAGGGAGCAGATACGCAGTATTTT

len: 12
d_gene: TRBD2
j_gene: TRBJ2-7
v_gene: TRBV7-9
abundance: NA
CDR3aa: CASGLAWYEQYF
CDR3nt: TGTGCCAGCGGACTAGCTTGGTACGAGCAGTACTTC

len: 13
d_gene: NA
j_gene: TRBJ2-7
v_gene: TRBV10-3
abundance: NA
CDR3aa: CAISESKDCEQYF
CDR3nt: TGTGCCATCAGTGAGTCTAAGGATTGCGAGCAGTACTTC

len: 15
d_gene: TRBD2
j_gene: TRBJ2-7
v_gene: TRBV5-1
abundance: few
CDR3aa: CASRSWTSGVYEQYF
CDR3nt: TGCGCCAGCAGGTCCTGGACTAGCGGGGTCTACGAGCAGTACTTC

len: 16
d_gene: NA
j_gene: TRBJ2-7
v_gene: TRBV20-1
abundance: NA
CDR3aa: CSARDTSTQSSYEQYF
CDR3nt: TGCAGTGCTAGAGATACAAGTACCCAGAGCTCCTACGAGCAGTACTTC

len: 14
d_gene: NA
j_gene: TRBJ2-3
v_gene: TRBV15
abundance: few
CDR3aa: CATSRDSGADTQYF
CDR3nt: TGTGCCACCAGCAGAGATTCCGGAGCAGATACGCAGTATTTT

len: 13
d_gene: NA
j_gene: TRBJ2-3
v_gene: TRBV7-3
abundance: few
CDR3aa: CARARASTDTQYF
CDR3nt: TGTGCCAGGGCGCGGGCTAGCACAGATACGCAGTATTTT

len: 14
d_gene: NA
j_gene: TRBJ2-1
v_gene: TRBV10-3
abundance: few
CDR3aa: CAISAGTGIYEQFF
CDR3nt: TGTGCCATCAGTGCCGGGACGGGGATATATGAGCAGTTCTTC

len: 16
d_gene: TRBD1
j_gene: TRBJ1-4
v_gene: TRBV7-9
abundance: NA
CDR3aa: CASSLGGQGSNEKLFF
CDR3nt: TGTGCCAGCAGCTTAGGGGGACAGGGGAGCAATGAAAAACTGTTTTTT

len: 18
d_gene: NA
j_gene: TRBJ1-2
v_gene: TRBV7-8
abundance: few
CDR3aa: CASSRERVGVKANYGYTF
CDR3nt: TGTGCCAGCAGCCGAGAGAGAGTAGGGGTCAAAGCTAACTATGGCTACACCTTC